The 10 T cell receptor beta chains in this list originate from one sample, sequenced in a study of blood T cell repertoires in COVID-19. Some clones are missing from TCRdb's copy, which holds only in-frame ones; the method was immunoSEQ multiplex PCR. The data hold over 150,000 clones, with around 81% observed a single time. Sequenced: peripheral blood. These TCRs come from a man in his 70s with active or convalescent COVID-19.

On this clone: A junction boundary mismatches the germline segment, possibly from a read error. The chain is built from TRBV5-1 and TRBJ2-2, with 7 bases aligning to TRBD2. Germline CDR1 and CDR2: SGHRS and YFSETQ. This CDR3 has 15 amino acids. The CDR3 sequence is CASSLDGGEVTREVF. The CDR3 DNA follows: TGCGCCAGCAGCTTGGATGGGGGAGAGGTGACCCGGGAGGTTTTT.

The V gene is TRBV9, the J gene TRBJ1-6; 8 positions agree with TRBD1. V was pared by 3 bases and J by 10 bases, with 12 bases of the junction left unmatched. Germline V CDR1 and CDR2: SGDLS, YYNGEE. This CDR3 comprises 16 residues. The CDR3 is CASSAAGQGRWSPLHF. The CDR3 DNA follows: TGTGCCAGCAGCGCCGCAGGACAGGGAAGGTGGTCACCCCTCCACTTT.

The V call is TRBV6-2 or TRBV6-3, the J call TRBJ1-6; no clear D gene. Germline CDR1 and CDR2: MNHEY and SVGEGT. Trimming shortened V by 6 bases and J by 9 bases, and 18 bases separated the two germline ends. This CDR3 is 15 amino acids long. CDR3 nucleotide sequence: TGTGCCAGCAGCCCCGGGTCCGATAGAAGTTCACCCCTCCACTTT. It specifies CASSPGSDRSSPLHF.

The chain carries TRBV28 and TRBJ2-2, with TRBD1 as a possible D gene (5 bases). Germline V gives CDR1 MDHEN, CDR2 SYDVKM. Trimming cost V 2 bases and J 6 bases, with 7 bases left between them. CDR3 length: 13 residues. CDR3 sequence: CASSLRGAGELFF. CDR3 nucleotide sequence: TGTGCCAGCAGTTTAAGGGGCGCCGGGGAGCTGTTTTTT.

The rearrangement links TRBV6-5 to TRBJ2-7; D is perhaps TRBD2 (5 bases). V was pared by 0 bases and J by 9 bases, with 21 bases between. There are 16 residues in the CDR3. Germline V gives CDR1 MNHEY, CDR2 SVGAGI. The CDR3 region is CASSYSIEGTNSGQYF. CDR3 nucleotide sequence: TGTGCCAGCAGTTACTCGATTGAGGGAACAAACTCGGGGCAGTACTTC.

V is TRBV4-3 and J is TRBJ2-2; tentatively, D is TRBD2 (7 bases). This CDR3 has 18 amino acids. Germline-derived CDR1 and CDR2 are LGHNA and YSLEER. V was trimmed by 0 bases and J by 2 bases, leaving 16 bases between them. In nucleotides, the CDR3 is TGCGCCAGCAGCCAAGATTGGTCCCGGGGGGCTAACACCGGGGAGCTGTTTTTT. It yields the protein CASSQDWSRGANTGELFF.

The chain joins TRBV5-1 to TRBJ1-1; D call uncertain. Germline CDR1 is SGHRS and CDR2 is YFSETQ. This CDR3 is 13 amino acids long. V was cut by 2 bases and J by 11 bases, with 16 bases left in between. The CDR3 DNA sequence: TGCGCCAGCAGCTTAGCGGAGGAAAGTTTGGCTTTCTTT. Encoded protein: CASSLAEESLAFF.

V and J are TRBV3-1 (or the pseudogene TRBV3-2) and TRBJ1-5; TRBD1 matches 7 bases. This CDR3 has 14 amino acids. The germline gives CDR1 LGHDT, CDR2 YNNKEL (reference sequence). J was trimmed by 4 bases and V by 5 bases; bases with no gene match: 5. CDR3 residues: CASSLRGQNQPQHF. CDR3 bases: TGTGCCAGCAGCTTAAGGGGACAGAATCAGCCCCAGCATTTT.

V usage is TRBV6-5 and J usage is TRBJ2-7; 11 positions match TRBD1. The CDR3 loop spans 14 amino acids. Germline lookup yields CDR1 MNHEY and CDR2 SVGAGI. The V gene end was trimmed by 6 bases and the J gene end by 6 bases; junction bases not matched to a gene: 7. The CDR3 DNA follows: TGTGCCAGCAGGCCCGGGACAGGGGGGTTCGAGCAGTACTTC. Its translation is CASRPGTGGFEQYF.

This clone was observed once. V usage is TRBV6-1 and J usage is TRBJ1-2; no clear D gene. The CDR3 runs to 13 residues. V lost 1 base, J lost 2 bases, and 5 bases lay in between. Germline CDR1 is MNHNS and CDR2 is SASEGT. The CDR3 nucleotides read TGTGCCAGCAGTGAAGGGCCGAACTATGGCTACACCTTC. The encoded protein is CASSEGPNYGYTF.